The 22 T cell receptor beta chains below all came from one sample that was sequenced in a study of T cells after yellow fever vaccination (dated by TCRdb to the late 2010s). The sample's treatment or condition label, in plain terms: live attenuated yellow fever vaccine strain. Preparation of the library involved 5' RACE. TCRdb records Illumina NovaSeq 6000 as the sequencer. Through fastp at Q25 and MiXCR, TCRdb rebuilt clones from the public reads, retaining in-frame beta chains. Rows are unified per CDR3 protein, each entry keeping the most common DNA and genes. A total of fewer than 350,000 distinct CDR3 sequences appear in this sample, approximately 3.9% of them only once. Around 24% of the sample is taken by the ten largest. Here the sequenced sample was PBMCs, taken on the day of the yellow fever booster vaccination. The receptors were sampled from a man aged 18 to 30 who received the YFV17D yellow fever vaccine.

At least ten counts were recorded for this clonotype. This sequence joins TRBV7-9 and TRBJ1-1; D is unclear. Per the germline V gene, CDR1 is SEHNR and CDR2 is FQNEAQ (reference sequence). This CDR3 has 15 residues. Trimming removed 5 bases at V and 2 bases at J, with 15 bases between. This chain's CDR3 is CASSSFETGNTEAFF. In DNA, the CDR3 is TGTGCCAGCAGCAGCTTCGAAACGGGAAACACTGAAGCTTTCTTT.

V usage is TRBV5-5 and J usage is TRBJ1-1, with D tentatively TRBD1 (6 bases). The CDR3 runs 13 residues. Between the trimmed V and J ends, which lost 3 bases and 9 bases, there was a span of 15 bases. CDR1 and CDR2 (germline): SGHKS, YYEKEE (reference sequence). DNA of the CDR3: TGTGCCAGCAGCTCAACAGGGCTTCTTCAAGCTTTCTTT. Its translation: CASSSTGLLQAFF. Drawing the rest from reference TRBV5-5 and TRBJ1-1, the complete variable domain is DAGVTQSPTHLIKTRGQQVTLRCSPISGHKSVSWYQQVLGQGPQFIFQYYEKEERGRGNFPDRFSARQFPNYSSELNVNALLLGDSALYLCASSSTGLLQAFFGQGTRLTVV.

V is TRBV3-1 and J is TRBJ2-5; D possibly corresponds to TRBD1 (6 bases). The CDR3 has 11 residues. Deletions cut 4 bases from V and 12 bases from J, with 12 bases between. Germline CDR1 LGHDT, CDR2 YNNKEL (reference sequence). CDR3 amino acids: CASSLGTNEYF. For the CDR3, the DNA is TGTGCCAGCAGCCTCGGGACAAACGAGTACTTC.

Only a few counts were recorded for this clonotype. The V gene is TRBV29-1, the J gene TRBJ1-5; no clear D. V lost 4 bases and J lost 3, with 10 bases in between. The CDR3 runs 13 residues. The germline CDR1 and CDR2 sequences are SQVTM and ANQGSEA. DNA for the CDR3: TGCAGCGTTGCACTACAGAACAATCAGCCCCAGCATTTT. This codes for CSVALQNNQPQHF.

At least ten counts were recorded for this clonotype. The chain is built from TRBV9 and TRBJ1-1; 7 bases map to TRBD1. The CDR3 totals 15 residues. Unmatched junction bases numbered 4, after V lost 0 bases and J lost 2 bases. Germline-derived CDR1 and CDR2 are SGDLS and YYNGEE. The CDR3 here is CASSVGGQRNTEAFF. Here the CDR3 DNA reads TGTGCCAGCAGCGTAGGGGGACAGAGAAACACTGAAGCTTTCTTT.

This clonotype has just a few counts. The chain employs TRBV12-3 or TRBV12-4 and TRBJ2-1, with 8 bases fitting TRBD2. There are 15 residues in the CDR3. Trimming removed 5 bases from V and 9 bases from J; junction bases left unmatched: 12. For the CDR3, the DNA is TGTGCCAGCAGTCCGGGGGCGGGGGGCCCCATTGAGCAGTTCTTC. It encodes CASSPGAGGPIEQFF.

This clonotype has ten or more counts. CDR3 DNA sequence: TGTGCCAGCAGCTTAACGGGGGGCTCTGAAGCTTTCTTT. It codes for CASSLTGGSEAFF. J is TRBJ1-1 and V is TRBV7-3; possibly TRBD1 for D (6 bases). The CDR3 totals 13 residues. Germline V lookup: CDR1 SGHTA, CDR2 FQGTGA. Trimming pared 0 bases from V and 6 bases from J, leaving 8 bases between.

This clonotype was found many times. The chain uses TRBV3-1 and TRBJ2-5; no clear D gene. V was cut by 1 base and J by 2 bases, with 5 bases left in between. There are 13 residues in the CDR3. Germline loops: CDR1 LGHDT, CDR2 YNNKEL (reference sequence). The CDR3 sequence is CASSQAVQETQYF. As DNA, the CDR3 is TGTGCCAGCAGCCAAGCGGTACAAGAGACCCAGTACTTC.

This clonotype was seen only a few times. This chain uses TRBV4-1 with TRBJ2-7; weak D call: TRBD1 (6 bases). The CDR3 has 17 residues. The germline V and J ends were trimmed by 4 bases and 0 bases, with 19 bases remaining between them. The germline V gene encodes CDR1 MGHRA and CDR2 YSYEKL. For the CDR3, the DNA is TGCGCCAGCAGCCGTCAAGGGGGTGTGGACCTCTCCTACGAGCAGTACTTC. This encodes CASSRQGGVDLSYEQYF.

The table lists this clonotype with a few counts. The V and J genes are TRBV2 and TRBJ2-7, with D uncertain. This CDR3 has 15 residues. Trimming left V 3 bases short and J 4 bases short, with 16 bases between. CDR1 is SNHLY and CDR2 is FYNNEI in the germline V gene. The CDR3 DNA reads TGTGCCAGCAGTGAGCAAAATCTCCGGGTTTACGAGCAGTACGTC. Translating gives CASSEQNLRVYEQYV.

This clonotype was observed many times. The chain is built from TRBV7-7 and TRBJ2-5, with 11 bases that match TRBD2. The CDR3 runs 16 residues. V was clipped by 5 bases and J by 4 bases; unmatched bases: 9. Germline CDR1 reads SSHAT; CDR2 reads FNYEAQ (reference sequence). This chain's CDR3 is CASSRGAGTSGETQYF. The CDR3 DNA reads TGTGCCAGCAGCAGAGGGGCGGGGACTAGCGGAGAGACCCAGTACTTC.

In its sample, this clonotype was seen many times. CDR3 in DNA: TGTGCCATCAGCCAGACAGGGAAATTCTCTGGGGCCAACGTCCTGACTTTC. It is translated as CAISQTGKFSGANVLTF. The chain is built from TRBV10-3 and TRBJ2-6; 7 positions agree with TRBD1. Losses at the gene ends were 6 bases for V and 0 bases for J; bases not matched to a gene: 8. CDR1 and CDR2 from the germline V gene are ENHRY and SYGVKD. The CDR3 totals 17 residues.

This clonotype was seen repeatedly, ten times or more. The chain couples TRBV28 to TRBJ2-2; maybe TRBD2 (6 bases). CDR1 is MDHEN, CDR2 SYDVKM, per germline. Trimming took off 8 bases at V and 10 bases at J, with 32 bases between the two ends. CDR3 size: 18 residues. The CDR3 loop is CASAGRRDLNRTPAELFF. The CDR3 DNA reads TGTGCCAGCGCCGGGAGAAGGGACTTGAACCGAACACCGGCGGAGCTGTTTTTT.

The chain carries TRBV4-3 and TRBJ1-3, with 8 bases identical to TRBD1. Germline CDR1 is LGHNA and CDR2 is YSLEER. V trimming: 1 base; J trimming: 7 bases; junction bases outside the gene matches: 6. The CDR3 covers 15 residues. CDR3 sequence: CASSQGTGRFNTIYF. The CDR3 DNA reads TGCGCCAGCAGCCAAGGGACAGGGCGGTTCAACACCATATATTTT.

This clonotype was detected only a few times. The V and J genes are TRBV19 and TRBJ2-3, with D perhaps matching TRBD2 (6 bases). With 6 bases removed from V and 2 bases from J, the gap between germline ends came to 15 bases. This CDR3 is 15 amino acids long. The V gene's germline CDR1 is LNHDA and CDR2 SQIVND (reference sequence). As DNA, the CDR3 is TGTGCCAGTAGGGCTAGCGCCACTTCCACAGATACGCAGTATTTT. It encodes CASRASATSTDTQYF.

This clonotype was recorded many times. This rearrangement joins TRBV4-3 to TRBJ1-6; TRBD1 matches 7 bases. The CDR3 length is 15 residues. V was clipped by 4 bases and J by 8 bases; unmatched bases: 8. Germline lookup yields CDR1 LGHNA and CDR2 YSLEER. CDR3 sequence reads: CASSLLGTADSPLHF. For the CDR3, the DNA is TGCGCCAGCAGCCTTCTCGGGACAGCGGATTCACCCCTCCACTTT.

Many counts were recorded for this clonotype. This chain uses TRBV7-6 with TRBJ2-5; a possible D gene is TRBD1 (7 bases). The CDR3 is made up of 15 amino acids. The V end was cut by 4 bases, the J end by 0 bases, with 12 bases between. Germline V gene lookup returns CDR1 SGHVS and CDR2 FNYEAQ. The CDR3 bases are TGTGCCAGCAGCTGGGCGGGGACAGACCAAGAGACCCAGTACTTC. Its protein is CASSWAGTDQETQYF.

This clonotype was counted ten times or more. This sequence joins TRBV4-2 and TRBJ1-1; a possible D gene is TRBD1 (6 bases). V shed 0 bases and J shed 9 bases, with 17 bases lying between them. The germline CDR1 and CDR2 sequences are LGHNA and YNFKEQ. The CDR3 extends over 15 amino acids. The CDR3 reads CASSQDRVLQGQAFF. In DNA form, the CDR3 reads TGTGCCAGCAGCCAAGATCGCGTTTTACAGGGACAAGCTTTCTTT.

This clonotype was counted many times. The V gene is TRBV10-2, the J gene TRBJ1-5; tentatively, D is TRBD1 (5 bases). Germline loops: CDR1 WSHSY, CDR2 SAAADI. Trimming stripped 6 bases from V and 3 bases from J, with 12 bases between. CDR3 length: 14 residues. Here the CDR3 DNA reads TGCGCCAGCAGCTTCGGGGCCGTCAATCAGCCCCAGCATTTT. It codes for CASSFGAVNQPQHF.

This chain uses TRBV3-1 with TRBJ2-1; 9 bases agree with TRBD1. The CDR3 extends over 16 amino acids. Germline CDR1 and CDR2: LGHDT and YNNKEL (reference sequence). The ends lost 0 bases at V and 9 bases at J; junction bases unmatched: 9. CDR3 sequence (DNA): TGTGCCAGCAGCCAAGATCCTGGGACAGGGTCAAGTGAGCAGTTCTTC. Translating it yields CASSQDPGTGSSEQFF.

This clonotype appeared many times. This chain uses TRBV6-1 with TRBJ2-3; TRBD2 is a possible D gene (6 bases). Per the germline V gene, CDR1 is MNHNS and CDR2 is SASEGT. V lost 4 bases and J 4 bases, leaving 12 bases between the germline ends. The CDR3 contains 14 residues. The CDR3 loop reads CASSGGEAADTQYF. The CDR3, as DNA: TGTGCCAGCAGTGGGGGGGAGGCGGCAGATACGCAGTATTTT.

This clonotype was counted ten times or more. V and J are TRBV30 and TRBJ2-1; 8 nucleotides agree with TRBD2. V gave up 5 bases and J gave up 10 bases; unmatched junction bases: 13. CDR3 length: 14 residues. Germline V gives CDR1 GTSNPN, CDR2 SVGIG (reference sequence). The CDR3 coding sequence is TGTGCCTGGGAGCGGGGGCCGGGGTTTTCCGAGCAGTTCTTC. Amino acids: CAWERGPGFSEQFF.